A single sample gave rise to the 11 T cell receptor beta chains below, sequenced in a study of identifying expanded T cells in peripheral blood. The method was immunoSEQ multiplex PCR; TCRdb's version includes in-frame clones alone and lacks a portion of them. The sample has 97,000 or so clones, about 91% seen once. The sequenced sample consisted of blood. The receptors derive from a person aged 18-70 years in good health.

CDR3 sequence: CASSLKGLLNPYNEQFF. DNA for the CDR3: TGTGCCAGCAGCTTAAAGGGGTTACTTAATCCCTACAATGAGCAGTTCTTC. V is TRBV11-2 and J is TRBJ2-1; D may be TRBD1 (5 bases). The germline V and J ends were trimmed by 2 bases and 2 bases, with 16 bases remaining between them. The CDR3 length is 17 residues. Germline-derived CDR1 and CDR2 are SGHAT and FQNNGV.

The rearrangement uses TRBV7-2 and TRBJ1-5; tentatively, D is TRBD1 (5 bases). This CDR3 is built from 16 residues. The V end was cut by 2 bases, the J end by 0 bases, with 11 bases between. Germline V lookup: CDR1 SGHTA, CDR2 FQGNSA. The CDR3 nucleotides read TGTGCCAGCAGCTTATGGGGGGGTAGTAGCAATCAGCCCCAGCATTTT. It encodes CASSLWGGSSNQPQHF. The full variable domain, completed using reference TRBV7-2 and TRBJ1-5, is GAGVSQSPSNKVTEKGKDVELRCDPISGHTALYWYRQSLGQGLEFLIYFQGNSAPDKSGLPSDRFSAERTGGSVSTLTIQRTQQEDSAVYLCASSLWGGSSNQPQHFGDGTRLSIL.

The chain recombines TRBV5-6 with TRBJ1-1, with D maybe TRBD1 (5 bases). The V end lost 3 bases, the J end lost 1 base, and 19 bases lay between the germline ends. The CDR3 loop spans 17 amino acids. Per germline, CDR1 SGHDT and CDR2 YYEEEE. Written as DNA, the CDR3 is TGTGCCAGCAGCTCAGCCGGGACTTGGGTCGGGAACACTGAAGCTTTCTTT. Residues: CASSSAGTWVGNTEAFF.

The chain carries TRBV21-1 and TRBJ1-5. TRBV21-1 is a pseudogene locus. CDR3 length: 16 amino acids. This CDR3 reads CASSPKAGSGNQPQHF. Here the CDR3 DNA reads TGTGCCAGCAGCCCCAAGGCGGGTAGTGGCAATCAGCCCCAGCATTTT.

This clone has more than one count but fewer than ten. V usage is TRBV7-9 and J usage is TRBJ2-7; tentatively, D is TRBD1 (6 bases). The germline gives CDR1 SEHNR, CDR2 FQNEAQ (reference sequence). Trimming stripped 1 base from V and 2 bases from J, with 12 bases between. The CDR3 consists of 15 residues. CDR3 coding DNA: TGTGCCAGCAGCTTAGGACAGGAGAACCCCTACGAGCAGTACTTC. This translates into CASSLGQENPYEQYF.

This chain links TRBV29-1 with TRBJ1-2; tentatively, D is TRBD1 (6 bases). Germline V gene lookup returns CDR1 SQVTM and CDR2 ANQGSEA. The ends were cut back, 0 bases at V and 6 bases at J, with 14 bases in the middle. This CDR3 is 14 amino acids long. The CDR3 protein is CSVEDWGRGDGYTF. CDR3 sequence (DNA): TGCAGCGTTGAAGACTGGGGGCGAGGGGATGGCTACACCTTC.

This clone was picked up one time. The chain employs TRBV2 and TRBJ1-1; perhaps TRBD1 as D (5 bases). The CDR3 spans 17 residues. Germline V gene data show CDR1 as SNHLY and CDR2 as FYNNEI. Trimming shortened V by 0 bases and J by 1 base, and 15 bases separated the two germline ends. DNA of the CDR3: TGTGCCAGCAGTGAAGCGCGGGGCAGGGTAAGGAACACTGAAGCTTTCTTT. Amino acid sequence: CASSEARGRVRNTEAFF.

The chain carries TRBV6-5 and TRBJ1-6; D might be TRBD1 (5 bases). With 2 bases removed from V and 6 bases from J, the gap between germline ends came to 11 bases. Germline CDR1 MNHEY, CDR2 SVGAGI. The length of the CDR3 is 15 residues. The CDR3 sequence is CASSYLDRGNSPLHF. The DNA of the CDR3 is TGTGCCAGCAGTTACCTAGATAGGGGTAATTCACCCCTCCACTTT.

V is TRBV7-2 and J is TRBJ1-2, with 8 bases lining up with TRBD1. Germline V CDR1 and CDR2: SGHTA, FQGNSA. With 5 bases clipped from V and 3 bases from J, the junction kept 14 bases outside the gene matches. The CDR3 loop spans 17 amino acids. The CDR3 coding sequence is TGTGCCAGCAGCGTTACAGGGGGGGATTATATGGACTATGGCTACACCTTC. Translation gives CASSVTGGDYMDYGYTF.

The sample holds a few counts of this clone. V is TRBV29-1 and J is TRBJ1-2; a possible D gene is TRBD1 (5 bases). The CDR3 has 13 residues. Germline values: CDR1 SQVTM, CDR2 ANQGSEA. The V gene lost 7 bases and the J gene lost 3 bases, with 15 bases spanning the gap. In DNA form, the CDR3 reads TGCAGCGCCGTGTCGGGGGACTACTATGGCTACACCTTC. It translates to CSAVSGDYYGYTF.

The V call is TRBV5-6, the J call TRBJ2-1; the D is unclear. The V end lost 5 bases, the J end lost 5 bases, and 17 bases lay between the germline ends. Germline values: CDR1 SGHDT, CDR2 YYEEEE. This CDR3 has 15 residues. DNA of the CDR3: TGTGCCAGCAGGCCTCAGGCCCCCATGCACAATGAGCAGTTCTTC. It codes for CASRPQAPMHNEQFF.